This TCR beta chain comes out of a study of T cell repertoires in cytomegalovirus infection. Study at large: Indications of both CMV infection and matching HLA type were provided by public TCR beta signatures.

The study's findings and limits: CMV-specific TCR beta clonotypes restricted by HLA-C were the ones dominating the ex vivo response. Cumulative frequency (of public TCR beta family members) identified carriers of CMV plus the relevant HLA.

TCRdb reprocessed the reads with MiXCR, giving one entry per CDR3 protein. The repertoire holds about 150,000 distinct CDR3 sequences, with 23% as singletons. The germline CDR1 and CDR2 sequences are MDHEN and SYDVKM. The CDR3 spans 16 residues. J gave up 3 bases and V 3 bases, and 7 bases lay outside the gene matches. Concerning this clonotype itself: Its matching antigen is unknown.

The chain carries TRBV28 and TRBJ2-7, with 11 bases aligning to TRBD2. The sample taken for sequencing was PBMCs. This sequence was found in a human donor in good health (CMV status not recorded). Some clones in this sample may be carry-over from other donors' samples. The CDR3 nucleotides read TGTGCCAGCAGTTTGTCGTTAGCGGGAGGGAGCTACGAGCAGTACTTC. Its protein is CASSLSLAGGSYEQYF.